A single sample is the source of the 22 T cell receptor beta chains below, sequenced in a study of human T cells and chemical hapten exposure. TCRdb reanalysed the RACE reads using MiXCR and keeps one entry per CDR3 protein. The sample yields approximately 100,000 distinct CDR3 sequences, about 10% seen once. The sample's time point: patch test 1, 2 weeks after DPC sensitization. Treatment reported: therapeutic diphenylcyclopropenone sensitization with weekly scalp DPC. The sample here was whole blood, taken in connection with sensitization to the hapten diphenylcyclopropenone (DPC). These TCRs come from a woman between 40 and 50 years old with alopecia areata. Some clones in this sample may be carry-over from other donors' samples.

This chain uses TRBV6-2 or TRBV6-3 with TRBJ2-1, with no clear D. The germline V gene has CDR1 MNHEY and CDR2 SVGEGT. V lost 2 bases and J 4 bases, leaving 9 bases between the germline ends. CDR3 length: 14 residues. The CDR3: CASSYRARYNEQFF. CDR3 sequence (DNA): TGTGCCAGCAGTTACCGGGCGAGGTACAATGAGCAGTTCTTC.

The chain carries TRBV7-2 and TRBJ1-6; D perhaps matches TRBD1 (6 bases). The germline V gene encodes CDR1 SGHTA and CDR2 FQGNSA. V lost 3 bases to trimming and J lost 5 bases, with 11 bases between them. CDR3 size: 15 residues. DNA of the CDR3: TGTGCCAGCAGCTTCGTCAGGGGCAATAATTCACCCCTCCACTTT. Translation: CASSFVRGNNSPLHF.

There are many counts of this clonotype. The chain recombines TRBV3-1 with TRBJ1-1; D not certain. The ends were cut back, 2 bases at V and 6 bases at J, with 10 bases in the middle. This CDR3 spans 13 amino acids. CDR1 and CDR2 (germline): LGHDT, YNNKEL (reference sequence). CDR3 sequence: CASSQNARAEAFF. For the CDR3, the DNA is TGTGCCAGCAGCCAAAATGCGAGGGCTGAAGCTTTCTTT.

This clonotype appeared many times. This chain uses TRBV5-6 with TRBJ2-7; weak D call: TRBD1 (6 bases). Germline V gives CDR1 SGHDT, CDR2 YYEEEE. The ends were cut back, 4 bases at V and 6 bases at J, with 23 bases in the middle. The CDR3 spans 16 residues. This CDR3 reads CASSLPGHLMPREQYF. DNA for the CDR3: TGTGCCAGCAGCCTGCCGGGACACTTAATGCCCCGCGAGCAGTACTTC.

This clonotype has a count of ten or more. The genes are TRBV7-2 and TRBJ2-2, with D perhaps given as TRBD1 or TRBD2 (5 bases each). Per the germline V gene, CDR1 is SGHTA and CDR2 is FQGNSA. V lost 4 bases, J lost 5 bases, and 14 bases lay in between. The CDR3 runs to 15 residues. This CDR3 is CASSYGGLKTGELFF. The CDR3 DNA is TGTGCCAGCAGCTATGGGGGTTTGAAGACCGGGGAGCTGTTTTTT.

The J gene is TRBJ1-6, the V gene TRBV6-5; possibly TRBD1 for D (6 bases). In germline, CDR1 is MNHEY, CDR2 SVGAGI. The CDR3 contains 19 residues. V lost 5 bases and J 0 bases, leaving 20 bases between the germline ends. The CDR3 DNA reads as TGTGCCAGCAGTCGGCAGGGGCGGCGGCCCGGCTCCTATAATTCACCCCTCCACTTT. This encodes CASSRQGRRPGSYNSPLHF.

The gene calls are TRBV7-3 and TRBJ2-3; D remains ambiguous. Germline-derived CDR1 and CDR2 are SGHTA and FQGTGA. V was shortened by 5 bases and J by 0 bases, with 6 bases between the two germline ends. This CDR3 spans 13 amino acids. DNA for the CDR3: TGTGCCAGCAGCGGGCAGAGCACAGATACGCAGTATTTT. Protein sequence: CASSGQSTDTQYF.

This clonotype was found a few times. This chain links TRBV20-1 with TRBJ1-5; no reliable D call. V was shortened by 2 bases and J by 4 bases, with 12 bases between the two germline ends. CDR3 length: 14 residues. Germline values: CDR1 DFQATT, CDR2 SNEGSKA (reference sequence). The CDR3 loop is CSARPPLVNQPQHF. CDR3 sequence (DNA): TGCAGTGCTAGACCCCCGCTCGTGAATCAGCCCCAGCATTTT.

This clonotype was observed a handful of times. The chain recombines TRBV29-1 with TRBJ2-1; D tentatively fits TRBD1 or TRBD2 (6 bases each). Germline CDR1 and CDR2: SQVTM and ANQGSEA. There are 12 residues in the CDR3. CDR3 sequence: CRGQGGGNEQFF. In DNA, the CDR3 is TGCAGGGGCCAAGGGGGAGGAAATGAGCAGTTCTTC.

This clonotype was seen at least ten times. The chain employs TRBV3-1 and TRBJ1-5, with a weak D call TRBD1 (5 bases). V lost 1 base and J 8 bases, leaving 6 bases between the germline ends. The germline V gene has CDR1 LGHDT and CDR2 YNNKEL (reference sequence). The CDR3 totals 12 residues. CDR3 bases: TGTGCCAGCAGCCAAGGAGGGGAGCCCCAGCATTTT. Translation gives CASSQGGEPQHF.

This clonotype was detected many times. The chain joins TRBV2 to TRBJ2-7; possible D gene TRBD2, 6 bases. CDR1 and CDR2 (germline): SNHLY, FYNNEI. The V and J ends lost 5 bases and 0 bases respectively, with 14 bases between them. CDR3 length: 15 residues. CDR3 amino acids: CASSPSARGSYEQYF. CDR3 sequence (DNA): TGTGCCAGCAGTCCTAGCGCGAGGGGCTCCTACGAGCAGTACTTC.

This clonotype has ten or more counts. This chain's CDR3 is CASSTTGQVDTEAFF. CDR3 sequence (DNA): TGTGCCAGCTCAACTACCGGACAGGTGGACACTGAAGCTTTCTTT. This chain joins TRBV18 and TRBJ1-1, with TRBD1 matching 7 bases. The CDR3 loop spans 15 amino acids. V dropped 5 bases and J dropped 3; count of bases not matched to a gene: 9. CDR1 KGHSH and CDR2 LQKENI come from the germline V gene.

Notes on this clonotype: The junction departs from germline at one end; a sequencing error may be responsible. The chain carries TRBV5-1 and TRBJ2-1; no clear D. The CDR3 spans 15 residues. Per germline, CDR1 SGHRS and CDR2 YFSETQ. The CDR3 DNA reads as TGCGTCAGCAGCTTGGCGGCGGAGCGTTGGAATGAGCAGTTCTTC. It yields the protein CVSSLAAERWNEQFF.

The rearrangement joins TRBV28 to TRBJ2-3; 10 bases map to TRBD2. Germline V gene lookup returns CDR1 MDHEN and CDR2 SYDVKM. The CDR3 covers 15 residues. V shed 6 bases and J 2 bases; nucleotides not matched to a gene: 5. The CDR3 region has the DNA TGTGCCAGCAGCACGAGCGGGAGGGTCACAGATACGCAGTATTTT. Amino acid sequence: CASSTSGRVTDTQYF.

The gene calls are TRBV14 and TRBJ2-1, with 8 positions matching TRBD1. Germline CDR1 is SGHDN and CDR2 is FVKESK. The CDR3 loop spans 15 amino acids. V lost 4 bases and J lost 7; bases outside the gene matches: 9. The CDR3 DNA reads TGTGCCAGCAGCCCGGACTGGACAGGGTTAAATGAGCAGTTCTTC. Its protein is CASSPDWTGLNEQFF.

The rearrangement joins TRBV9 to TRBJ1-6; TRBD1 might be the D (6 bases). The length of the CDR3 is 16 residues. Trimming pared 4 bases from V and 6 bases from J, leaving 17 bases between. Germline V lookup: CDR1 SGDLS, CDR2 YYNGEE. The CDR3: CASSPSHRAGNSPLHF. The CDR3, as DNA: TGTGCCAGCAGCCCATCTCACAGGGCTGGTAATTCACCCCTCCACTTT.

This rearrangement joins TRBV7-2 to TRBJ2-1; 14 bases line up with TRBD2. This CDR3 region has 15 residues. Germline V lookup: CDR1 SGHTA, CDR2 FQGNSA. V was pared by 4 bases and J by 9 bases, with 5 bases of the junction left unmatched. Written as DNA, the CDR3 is TGTGCCAGCAGCTCGGGACTAGCGGGAGTCAGTGAGCAGTTCTTC. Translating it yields CASSSGLAGVSEQFF.

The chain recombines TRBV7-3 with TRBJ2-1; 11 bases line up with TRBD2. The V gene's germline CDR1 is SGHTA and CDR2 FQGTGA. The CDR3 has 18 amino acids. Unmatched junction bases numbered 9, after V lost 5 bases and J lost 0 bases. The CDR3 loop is CASSVNSGTSGSYNEQFF. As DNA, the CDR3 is TGTGCCAGCAGCGTTAATTCCGGGACTAGCGGCTCCTACAATGAGCAGTTCTTC.

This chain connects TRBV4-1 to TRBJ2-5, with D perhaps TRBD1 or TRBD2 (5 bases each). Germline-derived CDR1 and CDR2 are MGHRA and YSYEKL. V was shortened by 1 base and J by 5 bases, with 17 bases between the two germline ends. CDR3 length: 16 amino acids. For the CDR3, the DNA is TGCGCCAGCAGCCAAGTCGGGACCCCCGGCGGGGAGACCCAGTACTTC. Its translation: CASSQVGTPGGETQYF.

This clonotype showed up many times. The CDR3 DNA is TGTGCCAGCAGCGCAAGGGGACGACTGACCGGGGAGCTGTTTTTT. Protein: CASSARGRLTGELFF. V gene TRBV2 combines with J gene TRBJ2-2; D is tentatively TRBD1 or TRBD2 (5 bases each). CDR1 is SNHLY and CDR2 is FYNNEI in the germline V gene. Trimming left V 6 bases short and J 5 bases short, with 16 bases between. CDR3 length: 15 amino acids.

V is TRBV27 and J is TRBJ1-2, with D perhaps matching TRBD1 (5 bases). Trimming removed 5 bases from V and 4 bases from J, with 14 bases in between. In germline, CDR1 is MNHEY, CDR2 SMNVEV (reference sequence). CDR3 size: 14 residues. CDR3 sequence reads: CASSPRQFAYGYTF. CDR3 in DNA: TGTGCCAGCAGTCCTCGACAGTTCGCCTATGGCTACACCTTC.

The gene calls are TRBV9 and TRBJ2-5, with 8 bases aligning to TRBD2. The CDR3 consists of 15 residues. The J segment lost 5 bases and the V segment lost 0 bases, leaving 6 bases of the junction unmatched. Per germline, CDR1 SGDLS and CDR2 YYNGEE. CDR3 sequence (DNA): TGTGCCAGCAGCGTAGGCGGGAGGCCGAGTGAGACCCAGTACTTC. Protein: CASSVGGRPSETQYF.